These 10 T cell receptor beta chains share one sample of origin, sequenced in a study of cytomegalovirus exposure and HLA in healthy donors. Researchers ran the PCR with 60 Vbeta and 13 Jbeta primers. The repertoire was sequenced with immunoSEQ multiplex PCR; TCRdb's copy has only in-frame clones and lacks some. There are nearly 95,000 clones in the sample; roughly 73% occur only once, and roughly 3.8% lies in the top ten. Sequencing was performed on PBMCs. The receptors were gathered from a woman between 35 and 50 years old in good health and CMV-seronegative.

This clone was seen a handful of times. This chain connects TRBV7-2 to TRBJ2-2; D possibly corresponds to TRBD2 (6 bases). V shed 3 bases and J shed 4 bases, with 9 bases lying between them. Germline V gene lookup returns CDR1 SGHTA and CDR2 FQGNSA. The CDR3 is 14 residues long. CDR3 nucleotides: TGTGCCAGCAGCTTTTCCGGGGGCACCGGGGAGCTGTTTTTT. This encodes CASSFSGGTGELFF.

This chain uses TRBV5-1 with TRBJ2-3; maybe TRBD2 (6 bases). This CDR3 spans 13 amino acids. The germline V and J ends were trimmed by 5 bases and 2 bases, with 9 bases remaining between them. CDR1 and CDR2 (germline): SGHRS, YFSETQ. CDR3 protein: CASRAGTTDTQYF. The CDR3 DNA reads as TGCGCCAGCAGGGCGGGAACCACAGATACGCAGTATTTT.

The rearrangement links TRBV10-3 to TRBJ1-2; the D gene is possibly TRBD1 (6 bases). The V end was cut by 6 bases, the J end by 3 bases, with 14 bases between. The CDR3 has 14 residues. CDR1 and CDR2 from the germline V gene are ENHRY and SYGVKD. The CDR3 sequence is CAIREDRNYYGYTF. DNA of the CDR3: TGTGCCATCAGGGAGGACAGAAACTACTATGGCTACACCTTC.

The rearrangement uses TRBV19 and TRBJ1-5, with TRBD1 as a possible D gene (5 bases). This CDR3 has 16 amino acids. Trimming pared 3 bases from V and 6 bases from J, leaving 18 bases between. Germline loops: CDR1 LNHDA, CDR2 SQIVND (reference sequence). The CDR3 spells CASSIGGGDWGQPQHF. In DNA, the CDR3 is TGTGCCAGTAGTATCGGGGGAGGGGACTGGGGTCAGCCCCAGCATTTT.

V and J are TRBV5-4 and TRBJ2-4; D not certain. This CDR3 has 15 residues. Trimming cost V 0 bases and J 1 base, with 8 bases left between them. The germline V gene encodes CDR1 SGHNT and CDR2 YYREEE (reference sequence). The CDR3 DNA reads as TGTGCCAGCAGCTTGGGTGGTGCGGCCAAAAACATTCAGTACTTC. Amino acid sequence: CASSLGGAAKNIQYF.

The chain combines TRBV4-2 with TRBJ2-1, with 11 bases lining up with TRBD2. With 1 base clipped from V and 9 bases from J, the junction kept 11 bases outside the gene matches. The length of the CDR3 is 17 residues. CDR1 and CDR2 from the germline V gene are LGHNA and YNFKEQ. The CDR3 reads CASSQGRPGLADSEQFF. The CDR3 coding sequence is TGTGCCAGCAGCCAAGGGAGACCGGGACTAGCGGACTCTGAGCAGTTCTTC.

The V gene is TRBV7-3, the J gene TRBJ1-1, with 7 bases fitting TRBD1. CDR1 is SGHTA, CDR2 FQGTGA, per germline. V shed 5 bases and J 3 bases; nucleotides not matched to a gene: 12. The CDR3 consists of 16 residues. The CDR3 loop is CASSLDGQARYTEAFF. The CDR3 nucleotides are TGTGCCAGCAGCCTCGACGGACAGGCAAGGTACACTGAAGCTTTCTTT.

The chain carries TRBV6-5 and TRBJ1-2, with D unresolved. CDR3 length: 14 amino acids. Trimming cost V 4 bases and J 8 bases, with 17 bases left between them. Germline-derived CDR1 and CDR2 are MNHEY and SVGAGI. The CDR3 nucleotides are TGTGCCAGCAGTTCCCCTGAGTCAGGCGTCGGCTACACCTTC. It encodes CASSSPESGVGYTF.

The chain links TRBV28 to TRBJ1-4, with D possibly being TRBD1 (5 bases). The ends were cut back, 3 bases at V and 0 bases at J, with 11 bases in the middle. This CDR3 region has 16 residues. Germline assignment: CDR1 MDHEN and CDR2 SYDVKM. CDR3 residues: CASSLQGFSTNEKLFF. The CDR3 DNA reads TGTGCCAGCAGTTTGCAGGGCTTCTCAACTAATGAAAAACTGTTTTTT.

The genes are TRBV19 and TRBJ1-2; 8 nucleotides match TRBD1. The ends lost 8 bases at V and 8 bases at J; junction bases unmatched: 7. The CDR3 spans 12 residues. From germline, CDR1 is LNHDA and CDR2 SQIVND (reference sequence). The CDR3 here is CASSRTGSGYTF. CDR3 nucleotide sequence: TGTGCCAGTTCCCGGACAGGGTCAGGCTACACCTTC.